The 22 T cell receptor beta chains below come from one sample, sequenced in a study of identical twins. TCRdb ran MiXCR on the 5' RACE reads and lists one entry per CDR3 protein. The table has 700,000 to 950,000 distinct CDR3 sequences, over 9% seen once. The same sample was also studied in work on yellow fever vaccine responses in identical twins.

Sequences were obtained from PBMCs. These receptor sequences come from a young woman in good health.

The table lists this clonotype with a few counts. The CDR3 here is CASRGGRFVRDTQYF. The CDR3 DNA sequence: TGTGCCAGCAGGGGGGGCAGGTTCGTCCGGGATACGCAGTATTTT. The chain is built from TRBV12-3 or TRBV12-4 and TRBJ2-3, with D perhaps TRBD1 or TRBD2 (6 bases each). There are 15 residues in the CDR3. Trimming took off 6 bases at V and 6 bases at J, with 19 bases between the two ends.

Here the CDR3 reads CASSGGLDGTEAFF. The CDR3 region has the DNA TGTGCCAGCAGCGGAGGGTTGGATGGCACTGAAGCTTTCTTT. The rearrangement uses TRBV7-3 and TRBJ1-1; D is ambiguous. With 5 bases removed from V and 4 bases from J, the gap between germline ends came to 14 bases. The germline V gene has CDR1 SGHTA and CDR2 FQGTGA. CDR3 length: 14 amino acids.

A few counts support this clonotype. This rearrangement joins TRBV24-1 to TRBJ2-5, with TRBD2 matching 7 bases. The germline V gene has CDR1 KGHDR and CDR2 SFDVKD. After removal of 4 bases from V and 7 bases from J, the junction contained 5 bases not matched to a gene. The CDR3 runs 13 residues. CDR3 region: CATSELTSRTQYF. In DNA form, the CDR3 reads TGTGCCACCAGTGAACTGACTAGCCGGACCCAGTACTTC.

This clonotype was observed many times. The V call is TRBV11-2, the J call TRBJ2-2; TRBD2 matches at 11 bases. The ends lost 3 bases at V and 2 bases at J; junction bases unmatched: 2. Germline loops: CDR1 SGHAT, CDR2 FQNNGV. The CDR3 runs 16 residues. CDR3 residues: CASSFRLAGNTGELFF. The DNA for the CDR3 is TGTGCCAGCAGCTTCAGACTAGCGGGAAACACCGGGGAGCTGTTTTTT.

In nucleotides, the CDR3 is TGCAGGGCCGGACAGGGGGCGGCCTACGAGCAGTACGTC. Translation: CRAGQGAAYEQYV. The rearrangement uses TRBV20-1 and TRBJ2-7, with TRBD1 matching 11 bases. This CDR3 has 13 residues. Germline V CDR1 and CDR2: DFQATT, SNEGSKA (reference sequence).

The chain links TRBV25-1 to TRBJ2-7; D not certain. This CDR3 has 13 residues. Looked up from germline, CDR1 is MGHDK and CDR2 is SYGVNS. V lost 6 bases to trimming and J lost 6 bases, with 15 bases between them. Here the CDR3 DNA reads TGTGCCAGCAGACAAACCTCTAGTGGCGAGCAGTACTTC. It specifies CASRQTSSGEQYF.

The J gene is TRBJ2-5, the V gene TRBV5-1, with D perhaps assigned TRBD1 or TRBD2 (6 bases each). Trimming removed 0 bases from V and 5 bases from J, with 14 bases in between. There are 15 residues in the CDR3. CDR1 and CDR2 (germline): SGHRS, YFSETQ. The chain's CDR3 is CASSLDGGAWETQYF. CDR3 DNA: TGCGCCAGCAGCTTGGACGGGGGCGCCTGGGAGACCCAGTACTTC.

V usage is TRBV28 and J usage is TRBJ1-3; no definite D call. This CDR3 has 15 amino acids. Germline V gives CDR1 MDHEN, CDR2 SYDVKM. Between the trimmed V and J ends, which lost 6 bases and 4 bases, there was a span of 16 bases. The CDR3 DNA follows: TGTGCCAGCAGACTCTCGTTTCGAAGGGGAAACACCATATATTTT. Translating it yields CASRLSFRRGNTIYF.

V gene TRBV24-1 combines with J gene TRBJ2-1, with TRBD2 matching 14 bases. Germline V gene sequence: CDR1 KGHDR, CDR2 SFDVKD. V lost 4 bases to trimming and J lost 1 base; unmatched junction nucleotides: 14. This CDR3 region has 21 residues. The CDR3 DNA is TGTGCCACCAGTGACTCCGGACTAGCGGGAGGAGATATGGGGTCCTACAATGAGCAGTTCTTC. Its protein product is CATSDSGLAGGDMGSYNEQFF.

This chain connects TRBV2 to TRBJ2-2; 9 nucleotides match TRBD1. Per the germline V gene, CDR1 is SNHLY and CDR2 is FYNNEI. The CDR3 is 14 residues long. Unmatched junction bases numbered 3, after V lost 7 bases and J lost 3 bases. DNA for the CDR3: TGTGCCAGCAAGGACAGGGGACACACCGGGGAGCTGTTTTTT. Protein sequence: CASKDRGHTGELFF.

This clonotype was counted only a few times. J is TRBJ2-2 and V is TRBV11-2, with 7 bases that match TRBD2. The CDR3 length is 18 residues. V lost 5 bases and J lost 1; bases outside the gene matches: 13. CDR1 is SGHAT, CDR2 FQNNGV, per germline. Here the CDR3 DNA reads TGTGCCAGCAGCCTCATGGGGGACGGGAGGAGGAACACCGGGGAGCTGTTTTTT. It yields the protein CASSLMGDGRRNTGELFF.

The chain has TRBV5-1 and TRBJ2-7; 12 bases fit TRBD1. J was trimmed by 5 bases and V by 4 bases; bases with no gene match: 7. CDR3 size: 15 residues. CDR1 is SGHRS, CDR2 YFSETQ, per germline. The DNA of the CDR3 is TGCGCCAGCAGCGAACCCGGGACAGGGGGCAACGAGCAGTACTTC. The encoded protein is CASSEPGTGGNEQYF. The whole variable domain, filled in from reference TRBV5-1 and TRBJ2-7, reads KAGVTQTPRYLIKTRGQQVTLSCSPISGHRSVSWYQQTPGQGLQFLFEYFSETQRNKGNFPGRFSGRQFSNSRSEMNVSTLELGDSALYLCASSEPGTGGNEQYFGPGTRLTVT.

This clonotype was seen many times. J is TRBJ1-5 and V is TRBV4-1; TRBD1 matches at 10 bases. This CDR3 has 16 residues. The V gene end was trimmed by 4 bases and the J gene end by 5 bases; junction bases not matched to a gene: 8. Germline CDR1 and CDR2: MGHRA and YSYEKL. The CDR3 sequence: CASSPMGQGSDQPQHF. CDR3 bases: TGCGCCAGCAGCCCCATGGGACAGGGGTCCGATCAGCCCCAGCATTTT.

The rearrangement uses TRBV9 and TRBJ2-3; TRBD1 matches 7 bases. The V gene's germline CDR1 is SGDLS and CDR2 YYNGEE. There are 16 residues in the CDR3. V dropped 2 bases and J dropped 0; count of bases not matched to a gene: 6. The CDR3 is CASSVSGTASTDTQYF. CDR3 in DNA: TGTGCCAGCAGCGTTTCCGGGACAGCTAGCACAGATACGCAGTATTTT.

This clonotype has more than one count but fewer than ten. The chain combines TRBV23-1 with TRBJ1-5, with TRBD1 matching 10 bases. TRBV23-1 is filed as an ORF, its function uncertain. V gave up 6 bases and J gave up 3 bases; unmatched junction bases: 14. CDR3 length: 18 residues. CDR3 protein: CASRPTGGSCFSNQPQHF. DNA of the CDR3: TGCGCCAGCAGACCGACAGGGGGCTCTTGTTTTTCCAATCAGCCCCAGCATTTT.

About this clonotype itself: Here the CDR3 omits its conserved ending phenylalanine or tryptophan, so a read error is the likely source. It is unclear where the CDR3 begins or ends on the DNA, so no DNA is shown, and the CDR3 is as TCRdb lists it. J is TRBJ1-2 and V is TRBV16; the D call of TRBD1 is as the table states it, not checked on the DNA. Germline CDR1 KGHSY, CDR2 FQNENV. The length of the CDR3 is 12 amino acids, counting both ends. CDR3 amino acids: CASSPSSGPLTV.

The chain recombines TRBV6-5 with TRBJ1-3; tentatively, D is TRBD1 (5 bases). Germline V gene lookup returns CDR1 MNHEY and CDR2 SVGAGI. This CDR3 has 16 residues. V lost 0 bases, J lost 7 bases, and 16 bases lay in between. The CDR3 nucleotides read TGTGCCAGCAGTTACTCAATTGGGGCAGGCGGTAACACCATATATTTT. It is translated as CASSYSIGAGGNTIYF.

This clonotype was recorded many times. The CDR3, as DNA: TGTGCCAGCAGCTTAGGATCAGCGGGGCTCACAGATACGCAGTATTTT. Amino acid sequence: CASSLGSAGLTDTQYF. V and J are TRBV7-8 and TRBJ2-3; 7 bases match TRBD2. The length of the CDR3 is 16 residues. Germline V lookup: CDR1 SGHVS, CDR2 FQNEAQ. V gave up 1 base and J gave up 2 bases; unmatched junction bases: 6.

CDR3 nucleotides: TGTGCCAGCAGTGGACAGACACGCTATGGCTACACCTTC. Its protein product is CASSGQTRYGYTF. J is TRBJ1-2 and V is TRBV12-3 or TRBV12-4; tentative D call: TRBD1 (6 bases). The CDR3 is 13 residues long. The V gene lost 5 bases and the J gene lost 4 bases, with 11 bases spanning the gap.

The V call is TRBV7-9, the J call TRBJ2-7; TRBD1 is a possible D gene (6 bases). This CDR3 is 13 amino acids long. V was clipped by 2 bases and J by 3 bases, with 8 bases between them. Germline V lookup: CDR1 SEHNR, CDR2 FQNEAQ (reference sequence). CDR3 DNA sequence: TGTGCCAGCAGCTTACAACAGGGCTACGAGCAGTACTTC. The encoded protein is CASSLQQGYEQYF.

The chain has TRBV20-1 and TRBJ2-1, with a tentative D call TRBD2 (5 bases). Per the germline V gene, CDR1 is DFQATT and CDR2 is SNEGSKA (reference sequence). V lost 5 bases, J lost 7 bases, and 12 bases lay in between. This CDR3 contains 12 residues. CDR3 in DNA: TGCAGTGCTCAGCAAGCGGTGAATGAGCAGTTCTTC. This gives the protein CSAQQAVNEQFF.

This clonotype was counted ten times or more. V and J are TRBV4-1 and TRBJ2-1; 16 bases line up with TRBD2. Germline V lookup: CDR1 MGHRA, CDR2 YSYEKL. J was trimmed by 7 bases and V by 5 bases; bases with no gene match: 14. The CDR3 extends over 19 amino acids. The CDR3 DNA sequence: TGCGCCAGCAGCACACCACGCCCCTCGGGACTAGCGGGAGGGAATGAGCAGTTCTTC. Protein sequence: CASSTPRPSGLAGGNEQFF.